A selection of T cell receptor beta chains follows, all from one sample in a study of early T cells in non-severe SARS-CoV-2 infection. Each CDR3 protein gets one entry after TCRdb re-called the 5' RACE reads with MiXCR. The data show more than 45,000 distinct CDR3 sequences, with over 5% seen just once and approximately 6.3% held by the top ten. Source material: whole blood. All receptors come from an adult who was a healthcare worker with PCR-confirmed SARS-CoV-2 infection or an uninfected control (not recorded which). Both conserved end residues are part of each CDR3. Each record gives: CDR3 protein, CDR3 DNA, V gene, J gene, D gene, clone size. D genes are given only for firm matches. The listing skips clone size in some rows; elsewhere it reads once, few, many or a size class.

cdr3_aa: CASSPGTVGNTIYF
cdr3_nt: TGTGCCAGCTCCCCAGGGACTGTTGGAAACACCATATATTTT
v_call: TRBV18
j_call: TRBJ1-3
d_call: -
clone_size: many

cdr3_aa: CASSGDRAFHEQYF
cdr3_nt: TGTGCCAGCAGCGGCGACAGGGCTTTCCACGAGCAGTACTTC
v_call: TRBV9
j_call: TRBJ2-7
d_call: TRBD1
clone_size: many

cdr3_aa: CASRGWPQETQYF
cdr3_nt: TGTGCCAGCAGGGGATGGCCTCAGGAGACCCAGTACTTC
v_call: TRBV12-3/TRBV12-4
j_call: TRBJ2-5
d_call: -
clone_size: many

cdr3_aa: CASSLGPDFGKTQYF
cdr3_nt: TGCGCCAGCAGCTTGGGGCCGGACTTTGGGAAAACCCAGTACTTC
v_call: TRBV5-1
j_call: TRBJ2-5
d_call: -
clone_size: -

cdr3_aa: CASSYGGRQDQAFF
cdr3_nt: TGTGCCAGCAGTTACGGGGGAAGGCAGGACCAAGCTTTCTTT
v_call: TRBV6-6
j_call: TRBJ1-1
d_call: -
clone_size: many

cdr3_aa: CASSVAETYNEQFF
cdr3_nt: TGTGCCAGCAGCGTAGCGGAGACCTACAATGAGCAGTTCTTC
v_call: TRBV9
j_call: TRBJ2-1
d_call: -
clone_size: many

cdr3_aa: CASSYSGTTSNYGYTF
cdr3_nt: TGTGCCAGCAGTTACTCCGGGACTACCTCTAACTATGGCTACACCTTC
v_call: TRBV6-6
j_call: TRBJ1-2
d_call: -
clone_size: many

cdr3_aa: CAITARAGSYEQYF
cdr3_nt: TGTGCCATCACAGCTAGAGCAGGGAGCTACGAGCAGTACTTC
v_call: TRBV12-3/TRBV12-4
j_call: TRBJ2-7
d_call: -
clone_size: -

cdr3_aa: CASSVDQSTDTQYF
cdr3_nt: TGTGCCAGCAGCGTAGACCAGAGCACAGATACGCAGTATTTT
v_call: TRBV9
j_call: TRBJ2-3
d_call: -
clone_size: many

cdr3_aa: CSVLQGLNTGELFF
cdr3_nt: TGCAGCGTTCTACAGGGTCTGAACACCGGGGAGCTGTTTTTT
v_call: TRBV29-1
j_call: TRBJ2-2
d_call: -
clone_size: many

cdr3_aa: CSVGQGPEKLFF
cdr3_nt: TGCAGCGTTGGTCAGGGACCCGAAAAACTGTTTTTT
v_call: TRBV29-1
j_call: TRBJ1-4
d_call: -
clone_size: many

cdr3_aa: CSARADWGNEQFF
cdr3_nt: TGCAGTGCTAGAGCTGACTGGGGCAATGAGCAGTTCTTC
v_call: TRBV20-1
j_call: TRBJ2-1
d_call: -
clone_size: few

cdr3_aa: CASSLDLGTGSYEQYF
cdr3_nt: TGTGCCAGCAGCTTGGATTTGGGGACAGGGTCCTACGAGCAGTACTTC
v_call: TRBV7-8
j_call: TRBJ2-7
d_call: TRBD1
clone_size: many

cdr3_aa: CASSLVAGGSGKDTQYF
cdr3_nt: TGTGCCAGCAGCTTAGTTGCGGGGGGCTCGGGCAAAGATACGCAGTATTTT
v_call: TRBV7-2
j_call: TRBJ2-3
d_call: TRBD2
clone_size: -

cdr3_aa: CAWRDGTDFYEQYF
cdr3_nt: TGTGCCTGGAGAGATGGGACAGACTTCTACGAGCAGTACTTC
v_call: TRBV30
j_call: TRBJ2-7
d_call: TRBD1
clone_size: few

cdr3_aa: CASSRGGGQVAKNIQYF
cdr3_nt: TGTGCCAGCAGCCGGGGCGGGGGACAGGTAGCCAAAAACATTCAGTACTTC
v_call: TRBV5-4
j_call: TRBJ2-4
d_call: -
clone_size: -

cdr3_aa: CASSTRSLHGYTF
cdr3_nt: TGTGCCAGCAGCACTCGGTCCCTCCATGGCTACACCTTC
v_call: TRBV7-8
j_call: TRBJ1-2
d_call: -
clone_size: many

cdr3_aa: CASSSSSGELFF
cdr3_nt: TGTGCCAGCAGCTCTAGTAGCGGGGAGCTGTTTTTT
v_call: TRBV9
j_call: TRBJ2-2
d_call: -
clone_size: many

cdr3_aa: CASSPTQGSIQYF
cdr3_nt: TGTGCCAGCAGCCCGACCCAGGGAAGCATTCAGTACTTC
v_call: TRBV7-2
j_call: TRBJ2-4
d_call: -
clone_size: many

cdr3_aa: CASSPEGDSNQPQHF
cdr3_nt: TGCGCCAGCAGCCCCGAAGGGGATAGCAATCAGCCCCAGCATTTT
v_call: TRBV5-1
j_call: TRBJ1-5
d_call: -
clone_size: many

cdr3_aa: CASSPLGLEDTQYF
cdr3_nt: TGTGCCAGCAGTCCCCTGGGGCTGGAAGATACGCAGTATTTT
v_call: TRBV6-6
j_call: TRBJ2-3
d_call: -
clone_size: many

cdr3_aa: CSARSGVNYGYTF
cdr3_nt: TGCAGTGCTAGGTCGGGGGTTAACTATGGCTACACCTTC
v_call: TRBV20-1
j_call: TRBJ1-2
d_call: -
clone_size: many

cdr3_aa: CATWEAGSNQPQHF
cdr3_nt: TGTGCCACATGGGAGGCAGGGAGCAATCAGCCCCAGCATTTT
v_call: TRBV6-1
j_call: TRBJ1-5
d_call: -
clone_size: few

cdr3_aa: CASGDLTGAFTDTQYF
cdr3_nt: TGTGCCAGCGGCGATTTGACAGGGGCCTTCACAGATACGCAGTATTTT
v_call: TRBV2
j_call: TRBJ2-3
d_call: TRBD1
clone_size: -

cdr3_aa: CSASGGRSSYEQYF
cdr3_nt: TGCAGTGCTAGTGGCGGGCGAAGCTCCTACGAGCAGTACTTC
v_call: TRBV20-1
j_call: TRBJ2-7
d_call: -
clone_size: many

cdr3_aa: CSVVLRGLETQYF
cdr3_nt: TGCAGCGTTGTTCTTCGGGGGCTGGAGACCCAGTACTTC
v_call: TRBV29-1
j_call: TRBJ2-5
d_call: -
clone_size: -

cdr3_aa: CASQLNSGGGTEAFF
cdr3_nt: TGTGCCAGCCAGCTCAACTCCGGGGGGGGCACTGAAGCTTTCTTT
v_call: TRBV6-1
j_call: TRBJ1-1
d_call: -
clone_size: many

cdr3_aa: CATSYTGELFF
cdr3_nt: TGTGCCACCTCTTACACCGGGGAGCTGTTTTTT
v_call: TRBV6-5
j_call: TRBJ2-2
d_call: -
clone_size: few

cdr3_aa: CASSLRGREGSPLHF
cdr3_nt: TGTGCCAGCAGCCTACGGGGCAGGGAAGGATCACCCCTCCACTTT
v_call: TRBV7-2
j_call: TRBJ1-6
d_call: -
clone_size: -

cdr3_aa: CASSFGTGQTYEQYF
cdr3_nt: TGTGCCAGCAGCTTCGGGACAGGACAGACCTACGAGCAGTACTTC
v_call: TRBV7-2
j_call: TRBJ2-7
d_call: TRBD1
clone_size: many

cdr3_aa: CASSLPTAGVGRTDTQYF
cdr3_nt: TGTGCCAGCAGCCTACCGACGGCGGGGGTCGGTCGCACAGATACGCAGTATTTT
v_call: TRBV7-2
j_call: TRBJ2-3
d_call: TRBD2
clone_size: many

cdr3_aa: CASSPGHSGGTGELFF
cdr3_nt: TGCGCCAGCAGCCCCGGACACTCCGGGGGGACCGGGGAGCTGTTTTTT
v_call: TRBV5-1
j_call: TRBJ2-2
d_call: TRBD2
clone_size: -

cdr3_aa: CASSFGQGEVYGYTF
cdr3_nt: TGTGCCAGCAGTTTTGGACAGGGGGAAGTCTATGGCTACACCTTC
v_call: TRBV12-3/TRBV12-4
j_call: TRBJ1-2
d_call: TRBD1
clone_size: few

cdr3_aa: CASSEGTRWPHTF
cdr3_nt: TGTGCCAGCAGCGAGGGGACCCGGTGGCCCCACACCTTC
v_call: TRBV6-2/TRBV6-3
j_call: TRBJ1-2
d_call: -
clone_size: many

cdr3_aa: CASSLDRDYGYTF
cdr3_nt: TGTGCCAGCAGCTTAGACAGAGACTATGGCTACACCTTC
v_call: TRBV7-8
j_call: TRBJ1-2
d_call: -
clone_size: many

cdr3_aa: CASQLGGTYGYTF
cdr3_nt: TGCGCCAGCCAACTTGGGGGGACCTATGGCTACACCTTC
v_call: TRBV5-1
j_call: TRBJ1-2
d_call: -
clone_size: many

cdr3_aa: CASSQDRGRGYTGELFF
cdr3_nt: TGCGCCAGCAGCCAAGATAGGGGCAGGGGTTACACCGGGGAGCTGTTTTTT
v_call: TRBV4-1
j_call: TRBJ2-2
d_call: -
clone_size: -

cdr3_aa: CSAAPVGKVGNQPQHF
cdr3_nt: TGCAGTGCCGCCCCAGTGGGGAAGGTGGGCAATCAGCCCCAGCATTTT
v_call: TRBV20-1
j_call: TRBJ1-5
d_call: -
clone_size: many

cdr3_aa: CASSQAQGNYGYTF
cdr3_nt: TGTGCCAGCAGCCAAGCACAGGGAAACTATGGCTACACCTTC
v_call: TRBV4-2
j_call: TRBJ1-2
d_call: -
clone_size: -